Listed below are T cell receptor beta chains from one sample, sequenced in a study of T cell responses to AZD1222 COVID-19 vaccine. Libraries were prepared by immunoSEQ multiplex PCR; TCRdb keeps only in-frame clonotypes and omits some of them. This table has 25,000 to 40,000 clones, 70% to 90% appearing once. The sample consisted of peripheral blood, taken 28 days after the second AZD1222 dose. These receptors were obtained from an adult who received the AZD1222 COVID-19 vaccine. Each CDR3 is given with its conserved first and last residue. The D gene is left open where the match is weak. Not all rows give a size; the values are once, few, many and, for expanded clones, a class.

TRBJ1-2 | TRBV5-1 | NA | NA | TGCGCCAGCAGCTTGGCAACAGGGAATGGGGCATGGGACTATGGCTACACCTTC | CASSLATGNGAWDYGYTF
TRBJ1-2 | TRBV9 | NA | NA | TGTGCCAGCAGCGTAGACAGCGGCTATGGCTACACCTTC | CASSVDSGYGYTF
TRBJ1-1 | TRBV7-7 | NA | TRBD1 | TGTGCTAGCAGCCACGGGACAGCTAACACTGAAGCTTTCTTT | CASSHGTANTEAFF
TRBJ1-3 | TRBV18 | NA | NA | TGTGCCAGCTTACCCCTTTGGGCCCACTCTGGAAACACCATATATTTT | CASLPLWAHSGNTIYF
TRBJ1-2 | TRBV11-1 | few | NA | TGTGCCAGCAGCTTAGGCAGGGGCTATGGCTACACCTTC | CASSLGRGYGYTF
TRBJ2-5 | TRBV5-1 | NA | TRBD2 | TGCGCCAGCAGCAGTGCTAGCGGGGGGGCTGGGACCCAGTACTTC | CASSSASGGAGTQYF
TRBJ2-5 | TRBV5-4 | NA | TRBD1 | TGTGCCAGCAGCTTGCGCATGGGACAGGGAATGGAGACCCAGTACTTC | CASSLRMGQGMETQYF
TRBJ2-7 | TRBV7-8 | NA | NA | TGTGCCAGCAGCTTTGGCCCCCGGGTCGAGCAGTACTTC | CASSFGPRVEQYF
TRBJ1-1 | TRBV12-3/TRBV12-4 | NA | NA | TGTGCCACCAGGTGGGGGACGACTGAAGCTTTCTTT | CATRWGTTEAFF
TRBJ1-5 | TRBV19 | NA | NA | TGTGCCACCCAAATGGGGTTGATCAGCAATCAGCCCCAGCATTTT | CATQMGLISNQPQHF
TRBJ2-5 | TRBV7-3 | NA | NA | TGTGCCAGCAGCTTAACATTGTGGGAGACCCAGTACTTC | CASSLTLWETQYF
TRBJ2-7 | TRBV20-1 | NA | TRBD1 | TGCAGCCCAGGGGGCCGCTACGAGCAGTACTTC | CSPGGRYEQYF
TRBJ1-4 | TRBV5-5 | NA | NA | TGTGCCAGCAGCTTGAGGTGGACTAATGAAAAACTGTTTTTT | CASSLRWTNEKLFF
TRBJ1-1 | TRBV3-1/TRBV3-2 | NA | NA | TGTGCCAGCAGCCAGGCTTCCTATTACCCTGAAGCTTTCTTT | CASSQASYYPEAFF
TRBJ1-6 | TRBV7-9 | NA | NA | TGTGCCAGCAGCCCTAGGGGGGGAAATTCACCCCTCCACTTT | CASSPRGGNSPLHF
TRBJ1-1 | TRBV3-1/TRBV3-2 | NA | TRBD1 | TGTGCCACCCAAGACAGGGGGCTCACTGAAGCTTTCTTT | CATQDRGLTEAFF
TRBJ1-3 | TRBV7-3 | NA | NA | TGTGCCAGCAGCTTAAACGGACCGGGGAATGGAAACACCATATATTTT | CASSLNGPGNGNTIYF
TRBJ2-1 | TRBV5-1 | once | TRBD2 | TGCGCCAGCAGCCCCCGGACTAGCGGGGGGGATGAGCAGTTCTTC | CASSPRTSGGDEQFF
TRBJ2-3 | TRBV7-2 | once | TRBD2 | TGTGCCAGCAGCCCCCGGGGGGGCAGCACAGATACGCAGTATTTT | CASSPRGGSTDTQYF
TRBJ1-5 | TRBV7-9 | once | TRBD1 | TGTGCCAGCAGCTCGGACAGGGGGTTTCAGCCCCAGCATTTT | CASSSDRGFQPQHF
TRBJ1-2 | TRBV7-9 | NA | NA | TGTGCCAGCAGTGAAGGACGGCTCTATGGCTACACCTTC | CASSEGRLYGYTF
TRBJ1-4 | TRBV6-5 | NA | NA | TGTGCCAGCAGTTACAGGGGATGGAGAACTAATGAAAAACTGTTTTTT | CASSYRGWRTNEKLFF
TRBJ2-5 | TRBV28 | NA | NA | TGTGCCAGCAGTTTAGTACAGGGCTTGGAGACCCAGTACTTC | CASSLVQGLETQYF
TRBJ2-3 | TRBV28 | NA | TRBD2 | TGTGCCAGCAGTGCGGTCCTGGGGAGGGCAGATACGCAGTATTTT | CASSAVLGRADTQYF
TRBJ1-1 | TRBV6-2/TRBV6-3 | NA | NA | TGTGCCAGCAGTTACCTTCAGGGGAGCACTGAAGCTTTCTTT | CASSYLQGSTEAFF
TRBJ1-2 | TRBV5-4 | NA | NA | TGTGCCAGCAGCTCCCGGACAGAGGTGGGATATGGCTACACCTTC | CASSSRTEVGYGYTF
TRBJ1-6 | TRBV4-3 | NA | NA | TGCGCCAGCAGCCAAGAGGGGGCTCCTAGATCACCCCTCCACTTT | CASSQEGAPRSPLHF
TRBJ2-3 | TRBV18 | NA | TRBD2 | TGTGCCAGCTCGAACCTAGCGGACACAGATACGCAGTATTTT | CASSNLADTDTQYF
TRBJ1-1 | TRBV6-5 | NA | NA | TGTGCCAGCACTTACCCAGGGGAGAACACTGAAGCTTTCTTT | CASTYPGENTEAFF
TRBJ1-1 | TRBV10-3 | NA | NA | TGTGCCATCAGTGAGCGGCAGCTCAACACTGAAGCTTTCTTT | CAISERQLNTEAFF
TRBJ1-4 | TRBV10-3 | NA | NA | TGTGCCATCGGTGGGGACGGTGAAAAACTGTTTTTT | CAIGGDGEKLFF
TRBJ1-1 | TRBV7-2 | NA | NA | TGTGCCAGCAGCTTCGGGGGCACCCGTTCGGTTGTAACTGAAGCTTTCTTT | CASSFGGTRSVVTEAFF
TRBJ2-7 | TRBV12-3/TRBV12-4 | NA | NA | TGTGCCAGCAGTCTAAAATACGAGCAGTACTTC | CASSLKYEQYF
TRBJ1-2 | TRBV19 | once | TRBD1 | TGTGCCAGTAGTTTGGACAGGGTGTTTTCTAACTATGGCTACACCTTC | CASSLDRVFSNYGYTF
TRBJ2-3 | TRBV27 | NA | TRBD2 | TGTGCCAGCAGTTCCTGGACTAGCGGCCCCGATACGCAGTATTTT | CASSSWTSGPDTQYF
TRBJ2-2 | TRBV29-1 | NA | NA | TGCAGCGTTCGTTTTGCCTCGAACACCGGGGAGCTGTTTTTT | CSVRFASNTGELFF
TRBJ2-5 | TRBV6-5 | NA | TRBD2 | TGTGCCAGCACCCTAGCGGGAGAGACCCAGTACTTC | CASTLAGETQYF
TRBJ1-1 | TRBV6-5 | NA | NA | TGTGCCGTCAGGAGGGAATTGGGCACTGAAGCTTTCTTT | CAVRRELGTEAFF
TRBJ2-5 | TRBV18 | NA | NA | TGTGCCAGCTCACCAGTGACAGTAGAAGAGACCCAGTACTTC | CASSPVTVEETQYF
TRBJ1-6 | TRBV27 | NA | NA | TGTGCCAGCAGTGCCCAGGTCGGGTCACCCCTCCACTTT | CASSAQVGSPLHF
TRBJ2-7 | TRBV9 | NA | NA | TGTGCCAGCAGCTCAGGGACTTCATCCTACGAGCAGTACTTC | CASSSGTSSYEQYF
TRBJ2-7 | TRBV3-1/TRBV3-2 | NA | TRBD1 | TGTGCCAGCAGCCGACAGGGGCCCTACGAGCAGTACTTC | CASSRQGPYEQYF
TRBJ1-1 | TRBV5-4 | NA | NA | TGTGCCAGCAGCTTGCGACAGAACACTGAAGCTTTCTTT | CASSLRQNTEAFF
TRBJ2-7 | TRBV9 | NA | NA | TGTGCCAGCAGCGTTGGCGGGGTCTCCTACGAGCAGTACTTC | CASSVGGVSYEQYF
TRBJ1-6 | TRBV7-9 | NA | NA | TGTGCCAGCAGCTTTGAAGGGATTTCACCCCTCCACTTT | CASSFEGISPLHF
TRBJ1-4 | TRBV6-5 | NA | TRBD1 | TGTGCCAGCAGCCGGACAGGGTTTGATGAAAAACTGTTTTTT | CASSRTGFDEKLFF
TRBJ1-1 | TRBV2 | once | NA | TGTGCCAGCACTAAAACGACACTTATCCCTGAAGCTTTCTTT | CASTKTTLIPEAFF
TRBJ1-5 | TRBV27 | once | NA | TGTGCCAGCAGTTCTCCGGGCCACAATCAGCCCCAGCATTTT | CASSSPGHNQPQHF
TRBJ1-1 | TRBV14 | NA | NA | TGTGCCAGCAGCCACGCTAACAGGAACACTGAAGCTTTCTTT | CASSHANRNTEAFF